The 4 T cell receptor beta chains below were found in one sample sequenced in a study of glioma-infiltrating T cells. TCR alpha and beta CDR3 regions were amplified from RNA using iRepertoire nested multiplex PCR. MiXCR, applied by TCRdb to the multiplex PCR reads, yields one record per CDR3 protein. In the table there are 400,000 or so distinct CDR3 sequences, 41% of which are singletons. The sequencing sample was made of glioma tissue, nonneoplastic brain tissue, or PBMCs (not recorded which). The source is a human donor with low-grade glioma or glioblastoma, undergoing nonglioma brain surgery, or in good health (not recorded which).

The chain joins TRBV4-1 to TRBJ2-5; 7 positions agree with TRBD1. With 3 bases clipped from V and 14 bases from J, the junction kept 18 bases outside the gene matches. Germline V gene data show CDR1 as MGHRA and CDR2 as YSYEKL. There are 15 residues in the CDR3. The CDR3 sequence: CASSQDLRGPTSLYF. CDR3 nucleotide sequence: TGCGCCAGCAGCCAGGACCTTAGGGGGCCGACCTCTCTATACTTC.

Concerning this clonotype itself: Given a much more abundant clone one base away, this may be a read error. The rearrangement joins TRBV20-1 to TRBJ2-1; D ambiguous. CDR3 length equals 13 residues. The germline V gene encodes CDR1 DFQATT and CDR2 SNEGSKA (reference sequence). Trimming pared 3 bases from V and 6 bases from J, leaving 12 bases between. The CDR3 coding sequence is TGCAGTGCTAGGCACCCTAGTCCCAATGAGCAGTTCTTC. Encoded protein: CSARHPSPNEQFF.

A single count supports this clonotype. The rearrangement links TRBV18 to TRBJ2-7; D possibly corresponds to TRBD1 (5 bases). Trimming left V 3 bases short and J 6 bases short, with 18 bases between. Germline V CDR1 and CDR2: KGHSH, LQKENI. CDR3 length equals 15 residues. CDR3 sequence reads: CASSPPAGFEREQYF. CDR3 sequence (DNA): TGTGCCAGCTCACCCCCGGCAGGGTTTGAGCGCGAGCAGTACTTC.

The chain links TRBV29-1 to TRBJ2-3; D might be TRBD2 (6 bases). V was trimmed by 4 bases and J by 0 bases, leaving 14 bases between them. This CDR3 comprises 15 residues. Germline V gene sequence: CDR1 SQVTM, CDR2 ANQGSEA. The CDR3, as DNA: TGCAGCGTTGCCGGACTACTCCCTAGCACAGATACGCAGTATTTT. The encoded protein is CSVAGLLPSTDTQYF.